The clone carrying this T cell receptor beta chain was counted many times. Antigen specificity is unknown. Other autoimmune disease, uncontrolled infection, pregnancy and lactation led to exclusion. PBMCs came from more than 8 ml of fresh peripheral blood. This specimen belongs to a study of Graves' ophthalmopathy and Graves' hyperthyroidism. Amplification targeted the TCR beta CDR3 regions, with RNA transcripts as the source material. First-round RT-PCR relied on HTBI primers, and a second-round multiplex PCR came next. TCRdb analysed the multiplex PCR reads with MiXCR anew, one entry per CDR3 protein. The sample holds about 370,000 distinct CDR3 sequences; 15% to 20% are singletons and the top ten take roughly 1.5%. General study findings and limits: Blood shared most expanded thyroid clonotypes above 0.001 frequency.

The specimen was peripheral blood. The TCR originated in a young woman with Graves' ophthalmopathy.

CDR3 DNA: TGTGCCACCAGCAGAGAGGGGGACAGGATTCTCGACGGCTACACCTTC. Its translation is CATSREGDRILDGYTF. V usage is TRBV15 and J usage is TRBJ1-2, with TRBD1 matching over 8 bases. V trimming: 0 bases; J trimming: 8 bases; junction bases outside the gene matches: 11. Germline loops: CDR1 LNHNV, CDR2 YYDKDF (reference sequence). The CDR3 is 16 residues long.